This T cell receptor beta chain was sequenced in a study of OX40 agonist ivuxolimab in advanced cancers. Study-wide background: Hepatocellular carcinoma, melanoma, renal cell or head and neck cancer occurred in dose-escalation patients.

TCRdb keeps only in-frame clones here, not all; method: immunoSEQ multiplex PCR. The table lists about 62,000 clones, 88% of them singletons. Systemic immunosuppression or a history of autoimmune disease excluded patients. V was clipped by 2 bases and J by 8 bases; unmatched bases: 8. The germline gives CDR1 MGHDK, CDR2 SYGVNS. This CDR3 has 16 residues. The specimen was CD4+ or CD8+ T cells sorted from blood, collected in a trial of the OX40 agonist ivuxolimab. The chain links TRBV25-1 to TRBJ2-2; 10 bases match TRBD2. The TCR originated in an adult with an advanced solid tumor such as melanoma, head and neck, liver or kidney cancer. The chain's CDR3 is CASSETRTSGVGELFF. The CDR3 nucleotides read TGTGCCAGCAGTGAAACCCGGACTAGCGGAGTTGGGGAGCTGTTTTTT. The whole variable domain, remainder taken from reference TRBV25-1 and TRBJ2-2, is EADIYQTPRYLVIGTGKKITLECSQTMGHDKMYWYQQDPGMELHLIHYSYGVNSTEKGDLSSESTVSRIRTEHFPLTLESARPSHTSQYLCASSETRTSGVGELFFGEGSRLTVL.